This T cell receptor beta chain was recovered during a study of control samples from healthy donors and cancer patients. The CDR3 contains 16 residues. CDR1 is SGHTA, CDR2 FQGNSA, per germline. V lost 1 base to trimming and J lost 9 bases; unmatched junction nucleotides: 10. Measured with immunoSEQ multiplex PCR; TCRdb has only the in-frame clones, and not every one. The sample records 120,000 or so clones, around nine tenths being singletons. The sequenced material came from blood. This TCR was recovered from a man aged 40-55 years in good health. This sequence joins TRBV7-2 and TRBJ2-1, with TRBD1 identical over 9 bases. The CDR3 region has the DNA TGTGCCAGCAGCTTAGACTTGGACAGGGGTTTGGTTGAGCAGTTCTTC. Its protein product is CASSLDLDRGLVEQFF.